This T cell receptor beta chain was identified in a study of blood T cells in healthy people across ages. Study context: About one barcoded beta molecule per two T cells came from capture by template switching.

Findings of the study overall: Age advanced and TCR beta diversity per million T cells fell, roughly linearly.

Alongside a J-beta primer mix, a sample-barcoded 5' primer served in a second PCR lasting 7 to 11 cycles. With 12 random nucleotides, a template-switch adaptor tagged each individual cDNA molecule. From the 5' RACE reads, TCRdb called clonotypes with MiXCR, one entry per CDR3 protein. The sample carries fewer than 900,000 distinct CDR3 sequences, about 37% recorded once. This clonotype was seen a few times. Its cognate antigen is unknown. The CDR3 sequence is 14 residues long. Trimming cost V 4 bases and J 7 bases; bases outside gene matches: 5. CDR1 is SGHRS, CDR2 YFSETQ, per germline. Sequencing was carried out using blood. The V gene is TRBV5-1, the J gene TRBJ2-2; 9 bases are a match to TRBD1. The sequence came from a man in his late teens or twenties in good health. The CDR3 spells CASSPRTGVGELFF. The CDR3 DNA is TGCGCCAGCAGCCCCCGGACAGGGGTCGGGGAGCTGTTTTTT.